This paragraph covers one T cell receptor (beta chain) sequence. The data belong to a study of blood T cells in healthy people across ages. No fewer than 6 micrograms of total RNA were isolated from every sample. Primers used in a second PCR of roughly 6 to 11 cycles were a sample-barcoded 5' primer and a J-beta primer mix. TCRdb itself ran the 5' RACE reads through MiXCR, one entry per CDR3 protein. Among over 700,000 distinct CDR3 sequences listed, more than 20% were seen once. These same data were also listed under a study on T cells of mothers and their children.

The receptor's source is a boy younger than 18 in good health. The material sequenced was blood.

DNA of the CDR3: TGCAGTGCAACTGCGAGCGGGAGACCCCAAGAGACCCAGTACTTC. As protein: CSATASGRPQETQYF. The chain uses TRBV20-1 and TRBJ2-5, with 8 bases fitting TRBD2. The V gene's germline CDR1 is DFQATT and CDR2 SNEGSKA (reference sequence). This CDR3 has 15 residues. V was clipped by 6 bases and J by 1 base; unmatched bases: 10.